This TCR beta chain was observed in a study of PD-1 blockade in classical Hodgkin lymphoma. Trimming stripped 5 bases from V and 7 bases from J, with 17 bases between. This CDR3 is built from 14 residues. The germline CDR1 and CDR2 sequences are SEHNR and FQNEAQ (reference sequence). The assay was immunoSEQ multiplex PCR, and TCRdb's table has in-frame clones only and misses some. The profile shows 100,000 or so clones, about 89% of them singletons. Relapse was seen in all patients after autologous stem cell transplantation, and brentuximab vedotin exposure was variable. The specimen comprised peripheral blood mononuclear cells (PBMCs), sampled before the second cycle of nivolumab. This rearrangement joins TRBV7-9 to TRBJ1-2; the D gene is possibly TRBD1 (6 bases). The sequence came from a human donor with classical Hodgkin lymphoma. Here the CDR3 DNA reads TGTGCCAGCAGCGATATGACAGGCCAAGGTGGCTACACCTTC. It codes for CASSDMTGQGGYTF.